Listed below are T cell receptor beta chains from one sample, sequenced in a study of early stage breast cancer tumors. Sequencing used immunoSEQ multiplex PCR; TCRdb keeps in-frame clones, though not all of them. This sample has some 32,000 clones; over 70% occur once, and the top ten carry over 9.5%. The specimen was breast tumor tissue. These receptors were collected from a person under 45 with breast cancer. Both conserved end residues are part of each CDR3. A D gene is named only where the DNA matches it firmly. Where a row states a size, it is once, few, many or the class of an expanded clone; other rows omit it.

clone size | D gene | J gene | V gene | CDR3 protein
medium-sized | TRBD2 | TRBJ2-7 | TRBV7-9 | CASSPGGYEQYF
once | . | TRBJ2-3 | TRBV6-1 | CASSELRASTDTQYF
. | TRBD2 | TRBJ2-1 | TRBV11-2 | CASRQGLVLLYDEQFF
. | . | TRBJ1-2 | TRBV18 | CASSPGDNDGYTF
once | . | TRBJ2-3 | TRBV7-8 | CASSLSSDTQYF
. | . | TRBJ2-7 | TRBV9 | CASSALQGHEQYF
. | . | TRBJ1-6 | TRBV27 | CASSPTSWGHNSPLHF
. | TRBD2 | TRBJ2-7 | TRBV6-6 | CASSPNSGSGSYEQYF
. | . | TRBJ2-1 | TRBV18 | CASSTMGLQFF
. | . | TRBJ2-1 | TRBV14 | CASSQEYVTSLPNEQFF
. | . | TRBJ2-6 | TRBV30 | CASQRDSGANVLTF
. | TRBD1 | TRBJ2-7 | TRBV4-3 | CASSLSQGLGPRGSYEQYF
. | TRBD2 | TRBJ2-1 | TRBV15 | CATSPGPGLAGEGEQFF
. | TRBD1 | TRBJ2-3 | TRBV19 | CASSSSTGGINTQYF
. | TRBD2 | TRBJ2-7 | TRBV19 | CASSIGRGRDREQYF
. | . | TRBJ1-3 | TRBV29-1 | CSTGPRFPSGNTIYF
. | . | TRBJ1-3 | TRBV5-1 | CASSSGLQGNTIYF
. | TRBD2 | TRBJ2-1 | TRBV9 | CASSESAGDEQFF
. | . | TRBJ1-4 | TRBV9 | CASSGQSTNEKLFF
. | . | TRBJ1-2 | TRBV20-1 | CSAREALRYTF
. | . | TRBJ2-7 | TRBV7-2 | CASSLAQFSYEQYF
. | TRBD2 | TRBJ2-2 | TRBV19 | CASSPGLAGDGELFF
. | . | TRBJ2-3 | TRBV5-1 | CASSIGWDTDTQYF
. | TRBD1 | TRBJ2-5 | TRBV5-1 | CATRQGELETQYF
. | TRBD2 | TRBJ2-7 | TRBV5-1 | CASSSEGSGSYEQYF
. | . | TRBJ1-1 | TRBV7-2 | CASSSRGTEAFF
. | TRBD1 | TRBJ2-6 | TRBV29-1 | CSAFLTGLYSGANVLTF
few | TRBD2 | TRBJ2-5 | TRBV4-1 | CASKLTSGQETQYF
. | TRBD1 | TRBJ2-6 | TRBV4-2 | CASSQDLSSGTAVGGANVLTF
. | . | TRBJ2-1 | TRBV15 | CATSRDLVYNEQFF
once | TRBD1 | TRBJ1-2 | TRBV30 | CAWWTGSGYTF
. | . | TRBJ2-7 | TRBV29-1 | CSVLPGIYGEIEEQYF
once | . | TRBJ2-1 | TRBV27 | CASSPPPGNEQFF